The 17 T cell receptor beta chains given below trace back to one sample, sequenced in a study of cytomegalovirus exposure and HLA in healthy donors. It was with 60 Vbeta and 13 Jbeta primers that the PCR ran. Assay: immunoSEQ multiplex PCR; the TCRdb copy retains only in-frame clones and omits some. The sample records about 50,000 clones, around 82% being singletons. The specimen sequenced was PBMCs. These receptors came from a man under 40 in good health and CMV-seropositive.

CDR3 sequence: CATNQASSGELFF. The CDR3 DNA follows: TGCGCCACCAACCAAGCTAGCTCCGGGGAGCTGTTTTTT. The V call is TRBV5-1, the J call TRBJ2-2, with D possibly matching TRBD2 (5 bases). Trimming took 9 bases from V and 6 from J, leaving 15 bases between them. The V gene's germline CDR1 is SGHRS and CDR2 YFSETQ. This CDR3 has 13 residues.

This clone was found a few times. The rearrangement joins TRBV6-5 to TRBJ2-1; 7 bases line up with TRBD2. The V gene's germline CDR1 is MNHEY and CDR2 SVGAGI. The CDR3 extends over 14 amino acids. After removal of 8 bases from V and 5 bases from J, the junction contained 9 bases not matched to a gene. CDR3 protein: CASGRLADNNEQFF. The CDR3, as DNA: TGTGCCAGCGGCAGACTAGCAGACAACAATGAGCAGTTCTTC.

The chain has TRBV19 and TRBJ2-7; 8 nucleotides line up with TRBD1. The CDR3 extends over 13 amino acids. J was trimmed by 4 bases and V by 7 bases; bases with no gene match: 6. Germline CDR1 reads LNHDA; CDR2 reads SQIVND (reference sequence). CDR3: CASTPGGRYEQYF. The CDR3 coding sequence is TGTGCCAGTACCCCAGGGGGCAGGTACGAGCAGTACTTC.

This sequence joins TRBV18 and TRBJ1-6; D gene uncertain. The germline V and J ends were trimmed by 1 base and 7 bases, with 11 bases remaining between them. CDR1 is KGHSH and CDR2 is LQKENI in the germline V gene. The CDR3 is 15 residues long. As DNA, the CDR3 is TGTGCCAGCTCACCACGGCAGGATATGAATTCACCCCTCCACTTT. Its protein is CASSPRQDMNSPLHF.

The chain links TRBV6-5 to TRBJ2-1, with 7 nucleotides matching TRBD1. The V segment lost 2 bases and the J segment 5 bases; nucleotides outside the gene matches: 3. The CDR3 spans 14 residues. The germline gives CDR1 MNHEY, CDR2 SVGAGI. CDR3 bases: TGTGCCAGCAGTTACGGCCAGGGGGACAATGAGCAGTTCTTC. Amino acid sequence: CASSYGQGDNEQFF.

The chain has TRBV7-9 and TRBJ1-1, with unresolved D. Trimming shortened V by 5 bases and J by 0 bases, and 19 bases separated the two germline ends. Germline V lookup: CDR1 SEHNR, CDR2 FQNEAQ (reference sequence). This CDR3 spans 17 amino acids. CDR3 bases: TGTGCCAGCAGCCCCCGCGAGGGTGGACGGGTGAACACTGAAGCTTTCTTT. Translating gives CASSPREGGRVNTEAFF.

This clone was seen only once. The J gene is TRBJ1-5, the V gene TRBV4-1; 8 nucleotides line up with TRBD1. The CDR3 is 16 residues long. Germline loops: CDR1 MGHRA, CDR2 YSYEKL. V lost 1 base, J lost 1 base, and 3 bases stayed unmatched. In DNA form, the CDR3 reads TGCGCCAGCAGCCAAGTTAGGACAGGGAGCAATCAGCCCCAGCATTTT. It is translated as CASSQVRTGSNQPQHF.

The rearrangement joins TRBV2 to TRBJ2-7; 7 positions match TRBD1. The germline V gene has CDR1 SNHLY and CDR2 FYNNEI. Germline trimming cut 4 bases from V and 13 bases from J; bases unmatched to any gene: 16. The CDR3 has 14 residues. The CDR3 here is CASSGTGTFYEGYF. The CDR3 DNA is TGTGCCAGCAGTGGGACAGGTACCTTTTACGAGGGTTACTTC.

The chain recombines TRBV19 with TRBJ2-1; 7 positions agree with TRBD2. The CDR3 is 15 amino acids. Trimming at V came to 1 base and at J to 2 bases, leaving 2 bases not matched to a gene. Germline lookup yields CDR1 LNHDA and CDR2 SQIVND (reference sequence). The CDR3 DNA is TGTGCCAGTAGTATAGCGAGCGGGGCCTACAATGAGCAGTTCTTC. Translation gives CASSIASGAYNEQFF. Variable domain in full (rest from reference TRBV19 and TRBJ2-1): DGGITQSPKYLFRKEGQNVTLSCEQNLNHDAMYWYRQDPGQGLRLIYYSQIVNDFQKGDIAEGYSVSREKKESFPLTVTSAQKNPTAFYLCASSIASGAYNEQFFGPGTRLTVL.

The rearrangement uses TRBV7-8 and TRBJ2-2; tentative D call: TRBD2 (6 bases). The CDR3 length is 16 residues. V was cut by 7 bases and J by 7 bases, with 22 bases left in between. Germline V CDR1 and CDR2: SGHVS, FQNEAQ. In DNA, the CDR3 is TGTGCCAGCACCACCCTACAACGGGGGACCGGCGGGGAGCTGTTTTTT. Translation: CASTTLQRGTGGELFF. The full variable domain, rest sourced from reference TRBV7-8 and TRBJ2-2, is GAGVSQSPRYKVAKRGQDVALRCDPISGHVSLFWYQQALGQGPEFLTYFQNEAQLDKSGLPSDRFFAERPEGSVSTLKIQRTQQEDSAVYLCASTTLQRGTGGELFFGEGSRLTVL.

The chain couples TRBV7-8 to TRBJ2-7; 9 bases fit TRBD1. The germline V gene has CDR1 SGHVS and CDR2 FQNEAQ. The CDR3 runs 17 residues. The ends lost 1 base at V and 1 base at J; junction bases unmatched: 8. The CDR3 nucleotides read TGTGCCAGCAGCTTAGTGTGGGGACAGGGAACGTCCTACGAGCAGTACTTC. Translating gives CASSLVWGQGTSYEQYF.

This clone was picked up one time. The CDR3 protein is CASSGDRGGTGELFF. The CDR3, as DNA: TGCGCCAGCAGCGGAGACAGGGGTGGTACCGGGGAGCTGTTTTTT. The gene calls are TRBV5-1 and TRBJ2-2, with 8 positions matching TRBD1. This CDR3 is built from 15 residues. CDR1 and CDR2 from the germline V gene are SGHRS and YFSETQ. With 4 bases clipped from V and 5 bases from J, the junction kept 7 bases outside the gene matches. Together with reference TRBV5-1 and TRBJ2-2, the CDR3 gives the full variable domain: KAGVTQTPRYLIKTRGQQVTLSCSPISGHRSVSWYQQTPGQGLQFLFEYFSETQRNKGNFPGRFSGRQFSNSRSEMNVSTLELGDSALYLCASSGDRGGTGELFFGEGSRLTVL.

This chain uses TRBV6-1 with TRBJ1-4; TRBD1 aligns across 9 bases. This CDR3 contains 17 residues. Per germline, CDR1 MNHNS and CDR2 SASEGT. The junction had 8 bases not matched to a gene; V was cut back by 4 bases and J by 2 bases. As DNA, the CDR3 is TGTGCCAGCAGTGTAGTAGGGACAGGGTCCACTAATGAAAAACTGTTTTTT. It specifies CASSVVGTGSTNEKLFF.

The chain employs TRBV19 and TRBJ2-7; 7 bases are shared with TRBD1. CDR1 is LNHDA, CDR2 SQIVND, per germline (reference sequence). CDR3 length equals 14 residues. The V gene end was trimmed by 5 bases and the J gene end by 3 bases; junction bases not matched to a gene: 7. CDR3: CASSAGQGVYEQYF. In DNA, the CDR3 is TGTGCCAGTAGTGCCGGCCAGGGGGTCTACGAGCAGTACTTC.

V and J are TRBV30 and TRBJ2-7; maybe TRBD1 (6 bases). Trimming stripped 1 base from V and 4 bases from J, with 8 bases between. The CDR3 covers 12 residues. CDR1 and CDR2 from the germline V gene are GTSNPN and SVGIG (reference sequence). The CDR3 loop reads CAWSGQGYEQYF. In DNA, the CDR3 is TGTGCCTGGAGTGGGCAGGGGTACGAGCAGTACTTC.

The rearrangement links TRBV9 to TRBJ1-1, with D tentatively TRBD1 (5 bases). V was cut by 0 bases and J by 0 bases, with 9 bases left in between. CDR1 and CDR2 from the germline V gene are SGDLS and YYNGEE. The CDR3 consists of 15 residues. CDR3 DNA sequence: TGTGCCAGCAGCGTAGGGGGACTGCTGAACACTGAAGCTTTCTTT. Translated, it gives CASSVGGLLNTEAFF.

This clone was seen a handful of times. The DNA of the CDR3 is TGTGCCAGTAGCTACAGCGGCCACCTTTACAATGAGCAGTTCTTC. It is translated as CASSYSGHLYNEQFF. The genes are TRBV19 and TRBJ2-1; a weak D match, TRBD2 (5 bases). Germline values: CDR1 LNHDA, CDR2 SQIVND (reference sequence). Between the trimmed V and J ends, which lost 6 bases and 4 bases, there was a span of 16 bases. The CDR3 is 15 residues long.